This T cell receptor (beta chain) was identified in a study of blood T cell repertoires in COVID-19. The CDR3 is made up of 17 amino acids. V dropped 2 bases and J dropped 3; count of bases not matched to a gene: 12. The germline CDR1 and CDR2 sequences are MNHNS and SASEGT. Sequencing used immunoSEQ multiplex PCR; TCRdb keeps in-frame clones, though not all of them. This table has tens of thousands of clones, over 70% appearing once. This sequence originates from a woman in her 50s with active or convalescent COVID-19. The sequencing sample was made of peripheral blood. This chain links TRBV6-1 with TRBJ1-2; 7 nucleotides agree with TRBD1. The CDR3 nucleotides are TGTGCCAGCAGTGAATCCGGATGGGGCAGGGGGGACTATGGCTACACCTTC. Its protein product is CASSESGWGRGDYGYTF.